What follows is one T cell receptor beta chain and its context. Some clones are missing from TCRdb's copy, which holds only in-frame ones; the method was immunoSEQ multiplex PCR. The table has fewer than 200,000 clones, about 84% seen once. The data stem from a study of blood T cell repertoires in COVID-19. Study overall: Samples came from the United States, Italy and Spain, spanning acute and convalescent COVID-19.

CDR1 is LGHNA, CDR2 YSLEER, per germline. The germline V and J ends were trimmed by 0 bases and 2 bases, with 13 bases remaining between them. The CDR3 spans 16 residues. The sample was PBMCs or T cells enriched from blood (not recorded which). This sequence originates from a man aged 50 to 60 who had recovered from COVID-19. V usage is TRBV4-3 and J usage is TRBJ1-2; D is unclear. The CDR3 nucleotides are TGCGCCAGCAGCCAAGATTTCAATCGGGGAAACTATGGCTACACCTTC. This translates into CASSQDFNRGNYGYTF.